This T cell receptor (beta chain) appears in the sequencing data of a study of CD8+CD57+ T cells in acquired aplastic anemia. Study summary: CD4+ and CD8+ cells, once sorted, gave DNA averaging roughly 3 ug. General study findings and limits: No significant patient-versus-control difference appeared in CD8+ Simpson's diversity. The study identified about 30 CD8+ CDR3 sequences shared by patients and controls.

This clonotype was counted many times. Antigen unknown. Per the germline V gene, CDR1 is LNHNV and CDR2 is YYDKDF (reference sequence). V was cut by 0 bases and J by 2 bases, with 11 bases left in between. This CDR3 has 15 amino acids. An expansion of CD8+CD57+ cells by flow cytometry had been shown in patients chosen for sequencing. Genomic DNA provided the template from which TCR beta VDJ and CDR3 profiles were obtained. TCRdb reprocessed the reads via MiXCR and lists one record per CDR3 protein. The sample includes about 150,000 distinct CDR3 sequences, about 54% seen only once; the top ten take about 12%.

This TCR was recovered from a human donor with aplastic anemia. The sample consisted of sorted CD4+, CD8+, or CD8+CD57+ T cells (not recorded which) from PBMCs. V usage is TRBV15 and J usage is TRBJ2-7; D may be TRBD1 (5 bases). In nucleotides, the CDR3 is TGTGCCACCAGCAGAGATCGCGCCAGGGCCTACGAGCAGTACTTC. Its protein product is CATSRDRARAYEQYF.